Below are 25 T cell receptor beta chains sequenced from a single sample in a study of shared clonotypes between healthy human individuals. Sequencing used immunoSEQ multiplex PCR; TCRdb keeps in-frame clones, though not all of them. The table lists 1 million to 1.3 million clones, around three quarters of them singletons. The sequencing input was memory CD4+ T cells from PBMCs. Subset in this sample: CD45RA-negative fraction. The receptors here all came from a man in his late teens or twenties in good health. Some clones in this sample may be carry-over from other donors' samples.

The chain employs TRBV6-6 and TRBJ2-5; 8 bases are a match to TRBD1. Germline values: CDR1 MNHNY, CDR2 SVGAGI (reference sequence). CDR3 length: 14 residues. The V and J ends lost 6 bases and 1 base, in that order; junction bases with no gene match: 4. The CDR3 sequence: CASRTGALQETQYF. CDR3 coding DNA: TGTGCCAGCAGGACAGGGGCCCTCCAAGAGACCCAGTACTTC.

The chain recombines TRBV11-3 with TRBJ2-3; unclear D gene. Germline CDR1 and CDR2: SGHNT and YENEEA. Deletions cut 1 base from V and 2 bases from J, with 7 bases between. The CDR3 length is 14 residues. CDR3 residues: CASSLGVTTDTQYF. The CDR3 bases are TGTGCCAGCAGCTTAGGAGTGACCACAGATACGCAGTATTTT.

This chain joins TRBV11-1 and TRBJ2-5; TRBD2 matches 15 bases. The CDR3 is made up of 18 amino acids. The V and J ends lost 5 bases and 5 bases, in that order; junction bases with no gene match: 12. Germline CDR1 reads SGHAT; CDR2 reads FQDESV (reference sequence). The CDR3 DNA reads TGTGCCAGCAGCCACGGACTAGCGGGAGGGCCGAAGGGGGAGACCCAGTACTTC. Its translation is CASSHGLAGGPKGETQYF.

This clone has only one observation. V gene TRBV2 combines with J gene TRBJ2-7; D is unresolved. CDR1 is SNHLY, CDR2 FYNNEI, per germline. V was trimmed by 4 bases and J by 4 bases, leaving 8 bases between them. CDR3 length equals 12 residues. This CDR3 reads CASSVSRYEQYF. The CDR3 DNA reads TGTGCCAGCAGTGTGTCCCGGTACGAGCAGTACTTC.

A note on this clone: At one end, the junction sequence differs from germline, possibly due to a read error. This chain uses TRBV2 with TRBJ1-1, with 8 nucleotides matching TRBD1. The CDR3 spans 16 residues. Germline CDR1 is SNHLY and CDR2 is FYNNEI. CDR3 in amino acids: CASSGKPGQENIEAFF. In DNA, the CDR3 is TGTGCCAGCAGTGGAAAACCGGGACAGGAAAACATTGAAGCTTTCTTT.

Note on this clone: An end of the junction does not agree with germline; a read error may underlie this. The chain has TRBV5-6 and TRBJ2-7; 10 nucleotides align to TRBD2. Looked up from germline, CDR1 is SGHDT and CDR2 is YYEEEE. This CDR3 is built from 13 residues. The CDR3 protein is CASSFRLAGRFIF. For the CDR3, the DNA is TGTGCCAGCAGCTTTCGACTAGCGGGCCGCTTCATCTTC.

This clone appeared a few times. This chain uses TRBV28 with TRBJ1-1; D gene unclear. The CDR3 loop spans 12 amino acids. Germline V lookup: CDR1 MDHEN, CDR2 SYDVKM. V was pared by 7 bases and J by 10 bases, with 16 bases between. The CDR3 coding sequence is TGTGCCAGCACCTCAGCTGGGCATGGAGCTTTCTTT. Protein: CASTSAGHGAFF. The complete variable domain, with remaining parts taken from reference TRBV28 and TRBJ1-1, reads DVKVTQSSRYLVKRTGEKVFLECVQDMDHENMFWYRQDPGLGLRLIYFSYDVKMKEKGDIPEGYSVSREKKERFSLILESASTNQTSMYLCASTSAGHGAFFGQGTRLTVV.

The V and J genes are TRBV14 and TRBJ2-5, with D possibly matching TRBD2 (6 bases). The CDR3 spans 16 residues. V shed 5 bases and J shed 5 bases, with 21 bases lying between them. CDR1 and CDR2 from the germline V gene are SGHDN and FVKESK. The CDR3 DNA reads TGTGCCAGCAGCTCCTGGAGGGGAGAGGTTTGGGAGACCCAGTACTTC. This encodes CASSSWRGEVWETQYF.

The chain combines TRBV7-2 with TRBJ2-5; D is unclear. V dropped 2 bases and J dropped 5 bases, with 6 bases sitting between them. The CDR3 has 12 residues. The V gene's germline CDR1 is SGHTA and CDR2 FQGNSA. The CDR3 bases are TGTGCCAGCAGCTTATTCGGGGAGACCCAGTACTTC. It codes for CASSLFGETQYF.

The chain links TRBV28 to TRBJ2-1; the match to TRBD1 covers 10 bases. CDR3 length: 16 residues. Per germline, CDR1 MDHEN and CDR2 SYDVKM. V shed 2 bases, J shed 7 bases, and the junction held 8 bases outside the gene matches. As DNA, the CDR3 is TGTGCCAGCAGTTTACGACCGGGACAGGGGAGAAATGAGCAGTTCTTC. It translates to CASSLRPGQGRNEQFF. The full variable domain, its missing parts supplied by reference TRBV28 and TRBJ2-1, is DVKVTQSSRYLVKRTGEKVFLECVQDMDHENMFWYRQDPGLGLRLIYFSYDVKMKEKGDIPEGYSVSREKKERFSLILESASTNQTSMYLCASSLRPGQGRNEQFFGPGTRLTVL.

For this clone: Other DNA sequences of this sample code for an identical CDR3. CDR3 DNA: TGCGCCAGCAGCCAAGCCACCGGGGGGGGCTATGGCTACACCTTC. Its translation: CASSQATGGGYGYTF. V and J are TRBV4-3 and TRBJ1-2, with D maybe TRBD1 (5 bases). Trimming left V 1 base short and J 4 bases short, with 13 bases between. CDR1 and CDR2 (germline): LGHNA, YSLEER. The CDR3 covers 15 residues.

The rearrangement links TRBV18 to TRBJ1-2, with D hard to call. Germline CDR1 KGHSH, CDR2 LQKENI. Trimming removed 3 bases at V and 6 bases at J, with 14 bases between. The CDR3 loop spans 14 amino acids. The CDR3 reads CASSPSDPPNGYTF. The DNA for the CDR3 is TGTGCCAGCTCACCTTCGGATCCCCCCAATGGCTACACCTTC.

The chain has TRBV7-9 and TRBJ2-5; a possible D gene is TRBD2 (5 bases). CDR1 is SEHNR, CDR2 FQNEAQ, per germline (reference sequence). Trimming left V 5 bases short and J 5 bases short, with 15 bases between. This CDR3 contains 14 residues. The CDR3 sequence is CASSARTFQETQYF. CDR3 coding DNA: TGTGCCAGCAGCGCCCGGACTTTTCAGGAGACCCAGTACTTC.

V is TRBV6-7 and J is TRBJ1-5; D not resolved. TRBV6-7 is classed as an ORF, of uncertain function. CDR3 length equals 12 residues. The V gene lost 8 bases and the J gene lost 9 bases, with 14 bases spanning the gap. The CDR3 nucleotides are TGTGCCAGCCCGACCCCGGGATGGCCCCAGCATTTT. Amino acids: CASPTPGWPQHF.

The chain has TRBV6-6 and TRBJ2-5; maybe TRBD1 (6 bases). The V gene's germline CDR1 is MNHNY and CDR2 SVGAGI (reference sequence). Trimming removed 5 bases from V and 3 bases from J, with 13 bases in between. The CDR3 length is 14 residues. CDR3 sequence (DNA): TGTGCCAGCAGTCACCGGGACACAAAAGAGACCCAGTACTTC. Amino acid sequence: CASSHRDTKETQYF.

DNA for the CDR3: TGTGCCAGCACCTATGGACAGGGTGAAGGTGAAAAACTGTTTTTT. Translated: CASTYGQGEGEKLFF. V usage is TRBV6-1 and J usage is TRBJ1-4; 8 nucleotides match TRBD1. The germline gives CDR1 MNHNS, CDR2 SASEGT. The CDR3 has 15 amino acids. Unmatched junction bases numbered 11, after V lost 7 bases and J lost 7 bases.

V usage is TRBV5-8 and J usage is TRBJ2-5; D gene ambiguous. The CDR3 length is 12 residues. CDR1 is SGHTS, CDR2 YDEGEE, per germline. Trimming stripped 4 bases from V and 4 bases from J, with 8 bases between. The CDR3 here is CASSSLGETQYF. In nucleotides, the CDR3 is TGTGCCAGCAGCAGTCTGGGAGAGACCCAGTACTTC.

In regard to this clone: Additional DNA sequences in this sample encode the identical CDR3. This chain joins TRBV4-2 and TRBJ2-3; a possible D gene is TRBD1 (5 bases). CDR1 is LGHNA, CDR2 YNFKEQ, per germline. The V gene lost 1 base and the J gene lost 3 bases, with 8 bases spanning the gap. The CDR3 contains 14 residues. The chain's CDR3 is CASSQVSGTDTQYF. In nucleotides, the CDR3 is TGTGCCAGCAGCCAAGTATCAGGGACAGATACGCAGTATTTT.

The table lists this clone with many counts. This chain joins TRBV11-2 and TRBJ1-1; TRBD1 matches at 8 bases. Germline V gene data show CDR1 as SGHAT and CDR2 as FQNNGV. Trimming at V came to 5 bases and at J to 4 bases, leaving 9 bases not matched to a gene. The CDR3 extends over 15 amino acids. The CDR3: CASSTLQGVGTEAFF. The CDR3 DNA reads TGTGCCAGCAGCACACTACAGGGGGTGGGCACTGAAGCTTTCTTT.

J is TRBJ2-3 and V is TRBV5-1; the D is unclear. V was trimmed by 4 bases and J by 2 bases, leaving 2 bases between them. Germline-derived CDR1 and CDR2 are SGHRS and YFSETQ. This CDR3 has 11 residues. The CDR3 sequence: CASSHTDTQYF. Written as DNA, the CDR3 is TGCGCCAGCAGCCACACAGATACGCAGTATTTT. The variable domain in full, completed from reference TRBV5-1 and TRBJ2-3, reads KAGVTQTPRYLIKTRGQQVTLSCSPISGHRSVSWYQQTPGQGLQFLFEYFSETQRNKGNFPGRFSGRQFSNSRSEMNVSTLELGDSALYLCASSHTDTQYFGPGTRLTVL.

As to this clone: This sample includes further DNA sequences coding for the same CDR3. The genes are TRBV5-1 and TRBJ2-2; 7 nucleotides match TRBD1. The CDR3 loop spans 15 amino acids. V shed 5 bases and J 0 bases; nucleotides not matched to a gene: 4. Germline CDR1 SGHRS, CDR2 YFSETQ. The CDR3, as DNA: TGCGCCAGCAGTCCGGGACAGCCGAACACCGGGGAGCTGTTTTTT. As protein: CASSPGQPNTGELFF.

This chain connects TRBV7-2 to TRBJ1-2; D might be TRBD1 (6 bases). V shed 2 bases and J shed 7 bases, with 23 bases lying between them. The CDR3 sequence is 17 residues long. Germline CDR1 and CDR2: SGHTA and FQGNSA. In nucleotides, the CDR3 is TGTGCCAGCAGCTTACGACCCCCTCTCCGGGACATCGGTGGCTACACCTTC. Translating gives CASSLRPPLRDIGGYTF.

The chain employs TRBV9 and TRBJ2-3, with no clear D. CDR1 is SGDLS, CDR2 YYNGEE, per germline. The CDR3 has 15 residues. The V and J ends lost 1 base and 1 base respectively, with 10 bases between them. Here the CDR3 reads CASSVRHTGTDTQYF. The CDR3 DNA follows: TGTGCCAGCAGCGTACGGCATACGGGCACAGATACGCAGTATTTT.

The chain joins TRBV28 to TRBJ2-7, with 8 bases matching TRBD2. CDR3 length: 16 residues. The J segment lost 0 bases and the V segment lost 7 bases, leaving 11 bases of the junction unmatched. CDR1 is MDHEN and CDR2 is SYDVKM in the germline V gene. Here the CDR3 DNA reads TGTGCCAGCAATTCGGGAGGGGCCCGATTCTCCTACGAGCAGTACTTC. Amino acid sequence: CASNSGGARFSYEQYF.

V and J are TRBV28 and TRBJ2-7; D remains unclear. Germline values: CDR1 MDHEN, CDR2 SYDVKM. CDR3 length: 15 residues. The V end lost 3 bases, the J end lost 2 bases, and 14 bases lay between the germline ends. The DNA of the CDR3 is TGTGCCAGCAGTTTCTTGATGGGCAGCCCCTACGAGCAGTACTTC. Translating gives CASSFLMGSPYEQYF.